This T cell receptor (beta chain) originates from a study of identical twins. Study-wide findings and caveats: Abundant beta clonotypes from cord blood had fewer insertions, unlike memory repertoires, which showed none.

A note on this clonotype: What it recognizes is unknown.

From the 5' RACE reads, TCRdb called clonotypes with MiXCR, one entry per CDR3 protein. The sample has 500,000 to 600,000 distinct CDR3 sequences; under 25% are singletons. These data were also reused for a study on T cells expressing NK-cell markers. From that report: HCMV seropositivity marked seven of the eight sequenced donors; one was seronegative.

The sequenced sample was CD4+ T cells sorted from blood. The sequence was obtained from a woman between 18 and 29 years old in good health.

CDR3 bases: TGTGCCAGCGAAGAGGGGGCTCCGGAGACCCAGTACTTC. Residues: CASEEGAPETQYF. The V and J genes are TRBV12-3 or TRBV12-4 and TRBJ2-5; 7 bases are a match to TRBD1. This CDR3 comprises 13 residues. V dropped 8 bases and J dropped 5; count of bases not matched to a gene: 8.